The clone carrying this T cell receptor (beta chain) was observed a few times. The target antigen is unknown. This specimen belongs to a study of T-cell memory formation after mild COVID-19. Whole-study results and caveats: Later expanders leaned CD4+, whereas clones that contracted between day 15 and 85 were balanced CD4/CD8. Memory cells collected pre-infection included some clones that later responded, suggesting cross-reactive memory joined.

5'RACE with constant-segment primers built TCRalpha and TCRbeta cDNA libraries with UMIs. TCRdb reprocessed the 5' RACE reads with MiXCR, giving one entry per CDR3 protein. The data contain 450,000 to 650,000 distinct CDR3 sequences, about 20% of them singletons. Sequences were obtained from PBMCs or a T cell subset sorted from them (not recorded which). This receptor was obtained from an adult woman who had mild COVID-19 (a few samples of this study predate the infection). Cell type and time point are not known.

Here the CDR3 reads CAWSPGTGYNEQFF. CDR3 nucleotides: TGTGCCTGGAGCCCCGGGACAGGCTACAATGAGCAGTTCTTC. The rearrangement joins TRBV30 to TRBJ2-1; TRBD1 agrees at 8 bases. Germline trimming cut 3 bases from V and 3 bases from J; bases unmatched to any gene: 4. CDR1 and CDR2 (germline): GTSNPN, SVGIG (reference sequence). The CDR3 contains 14 residues.